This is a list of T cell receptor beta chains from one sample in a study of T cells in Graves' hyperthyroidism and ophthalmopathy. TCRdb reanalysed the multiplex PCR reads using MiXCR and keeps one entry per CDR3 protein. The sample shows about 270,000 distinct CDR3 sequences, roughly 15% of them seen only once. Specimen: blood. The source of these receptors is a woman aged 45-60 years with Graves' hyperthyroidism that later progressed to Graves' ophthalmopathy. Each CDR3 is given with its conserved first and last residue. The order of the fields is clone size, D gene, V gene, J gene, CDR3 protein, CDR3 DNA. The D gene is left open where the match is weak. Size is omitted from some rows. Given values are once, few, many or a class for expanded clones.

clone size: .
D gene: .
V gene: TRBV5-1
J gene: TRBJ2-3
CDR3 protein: CASSQTGPSTDTQYF
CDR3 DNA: TGCGCCAGCAGCCAGACGGGGCCCAGCACAGATACGCAGTATTTT

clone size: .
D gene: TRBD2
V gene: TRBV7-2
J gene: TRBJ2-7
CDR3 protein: CASSLAATFYEQYF
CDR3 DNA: TGTGCCAGCAGCCTAGCGGCCACCTTCTACGAGCAGTACTTC

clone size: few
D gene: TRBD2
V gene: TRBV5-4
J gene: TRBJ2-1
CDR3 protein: CASSLALAGVYEQFF
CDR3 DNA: TGTGCCAGCAGCTTGGCGTTAGCGGGAGTCTATGAGCAGTTCTTC

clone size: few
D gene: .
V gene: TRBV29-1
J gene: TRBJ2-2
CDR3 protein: CSVEDDPEELGNTGELFF
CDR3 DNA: TGCAGCGTTGAAGATGATCCAGAAGAACTAGGCAACACCGGGGAGCTGTTTTTT

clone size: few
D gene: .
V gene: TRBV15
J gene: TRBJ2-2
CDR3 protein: CATSRVRDRRYPGVGELFF
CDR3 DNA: TGTGCCACCAGCAGAGTTCGGGACCGACGTTATCCGGGCGTCGGGGAGCTGTTTTTT

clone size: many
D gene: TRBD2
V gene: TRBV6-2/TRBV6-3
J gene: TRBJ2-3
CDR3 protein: CASATSVNTDTQYF
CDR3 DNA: TGTGCCAGCGCGACTAGCGTGAACACAGATACGCAGTATTTT

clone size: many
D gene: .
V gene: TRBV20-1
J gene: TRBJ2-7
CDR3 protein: CSASDRLRQTYEQYF
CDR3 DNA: TGCAGTGCTAGTGATCGGCTTCGTCAGACCTACGAGCAGTACTTC

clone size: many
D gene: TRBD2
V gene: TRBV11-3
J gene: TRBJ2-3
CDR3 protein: CASSFTLAGPNTQYF
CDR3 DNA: TGTGCCAGCAGCTTTACACTAGCGGGACCTAATACGCAGTATTTT

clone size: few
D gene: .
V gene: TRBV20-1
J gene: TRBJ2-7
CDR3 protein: CSAHRGIPYEQYF
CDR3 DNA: TGCAGTGCCCATAGGGGAATTCCCTACGAGCAGTACTTC

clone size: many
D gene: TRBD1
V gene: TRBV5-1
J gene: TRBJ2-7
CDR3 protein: CASSLDRGQNEQYF
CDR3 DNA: TGCGCCAGCAGCTTGGACAGGGGGCAAAACGAGCAGTACTTC

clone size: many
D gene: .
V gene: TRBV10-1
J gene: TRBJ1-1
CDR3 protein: CASSEDRENTEAFF
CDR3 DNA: TGCGCCAGCAGTGAGGACCGAGAAAACACTGAAGCTTTCTTT

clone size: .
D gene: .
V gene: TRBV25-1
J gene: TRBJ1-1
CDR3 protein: CASSVPLSPEAFF
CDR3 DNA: TGTGCCAGCAGTGTTCCCCTAAGTCCTGAAGCTTTCTTT

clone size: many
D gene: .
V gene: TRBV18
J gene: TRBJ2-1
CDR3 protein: CASSPPNGHNEQFF
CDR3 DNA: TGTGCCAGCTCACCACCGAACGGTCACAATGAGCAGTTCTTC

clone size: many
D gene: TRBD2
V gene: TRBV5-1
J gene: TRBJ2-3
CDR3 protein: CASSVTPGTSSHGTQYF
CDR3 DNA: TGCGCCAGCAGCGTAACTCCCGGGACTAGCAGTCATGGGACGCAGTATTTT

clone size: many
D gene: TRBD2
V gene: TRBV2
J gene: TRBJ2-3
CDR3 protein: CASSERTSPWLADTQYF
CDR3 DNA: TGTGCCAGCAGTGAACGGACTAGCCCGTGGTTGGCAGATACGCAGTATTTT

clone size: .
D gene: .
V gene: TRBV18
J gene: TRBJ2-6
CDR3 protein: CASSPDGGANVLTF
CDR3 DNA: TGTGCCAGCTCACCCGACGGGGGGGCCAACGTCCTGACTTTC

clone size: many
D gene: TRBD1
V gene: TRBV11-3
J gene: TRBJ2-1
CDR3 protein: CASSLAGTGTYNEQFF
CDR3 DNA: TGTGCCAGCAGCTTAGCCGGGACAGGAACTTACAATGAGCAGTTCTTC

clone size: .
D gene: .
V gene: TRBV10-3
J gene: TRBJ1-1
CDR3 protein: CAIGTDKIEAFF
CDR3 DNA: TGTGCCATCGGGACGGATAAAATTGAAGCTTTCTTT

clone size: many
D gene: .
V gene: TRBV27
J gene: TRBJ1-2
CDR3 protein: CASSSQGWDYGYTF
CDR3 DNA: TGTGCCAGCAGTTCCCAGGGATGGGACTATGGCTACACCTTC

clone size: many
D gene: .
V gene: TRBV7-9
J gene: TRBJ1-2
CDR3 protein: CASSPRGGFINEYGYTF
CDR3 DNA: TGTGCCAGCAGCCCACGAGGGGGTTTCATCAACGAGTATGGCTACACCTTC

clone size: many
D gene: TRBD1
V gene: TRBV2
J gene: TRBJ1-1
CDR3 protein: CASRSDRGEAFF
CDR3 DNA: TGTGCCAGCCGTAGTGACAGGGGTGAAGCTTTCTTT

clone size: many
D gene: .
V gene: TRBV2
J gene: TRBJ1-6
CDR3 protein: CASTRKVLHF
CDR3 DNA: TGTGCCAGCACTCGCAAGGTCCTCCACTTT